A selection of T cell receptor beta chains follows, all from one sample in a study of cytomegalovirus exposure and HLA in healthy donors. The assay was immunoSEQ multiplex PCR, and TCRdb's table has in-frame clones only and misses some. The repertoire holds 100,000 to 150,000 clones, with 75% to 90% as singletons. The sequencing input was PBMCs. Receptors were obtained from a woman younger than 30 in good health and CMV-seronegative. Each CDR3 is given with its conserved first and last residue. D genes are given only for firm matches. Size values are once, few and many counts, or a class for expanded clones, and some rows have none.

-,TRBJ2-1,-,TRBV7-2,TGTGCCAGCAGCCCGGACTTCCAAAGCTCCTACAATGAGCAGTTCTTC,CASSPDFQSSYNEQFF
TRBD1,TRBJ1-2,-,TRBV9,TGTGCCAGCAGCAAACGACAGGGGGCCCCACTAAGTGGCTACACCTTC,CASSKRQGAPLSGYTF
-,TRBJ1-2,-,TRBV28,TGTGCCAGCAGACCCAGGGGTCTTGGCTACACCTTC,CASRPRGLGYTF
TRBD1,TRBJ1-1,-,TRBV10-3,TGTGCCATCAGTTCCGGGACAGTGAACACTGAAGCTTTCTTT,CAISSGTVNTEAFF
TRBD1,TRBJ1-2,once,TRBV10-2,TGCGCCAGCAGCGTGGACAGGGGAGAAGGCTACACCTTC,CASSVDRGEGYTF
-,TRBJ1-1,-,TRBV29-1,TGCAGCACCAGGGGCAGGAACACTGAAGCTTTCTTT,CSTRGRNTEAFF
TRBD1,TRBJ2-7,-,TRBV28,TGTGCCAGCAGTTTATCTCCAGGGGGATACGAGCAGTACTTC,CASSLSPGGYEQYF
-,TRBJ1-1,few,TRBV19,TGTGCCACCGGGGGCACTGAAGCTTTCTTT,CATGGTEAFF
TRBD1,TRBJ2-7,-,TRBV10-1,TGCGCCAGCAGTGCGGAGACAGGGCCCCACGAGCAGTACTTC,CASSAETGPHEQYF
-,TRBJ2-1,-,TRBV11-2,TGTGCCAGCAGCATACAGGGACCGAACAATGAGCAGTTCTTC,CASSIQGPNNEQFF